This T cell receptor beta chain was sequenced during a study of blood T cell repertoires in COVID-19. In germline, CDR1 is MRHNA, CDR2 SNTAGT. Trimming took 1 base from V and 4 from J; bases not matched to a gene: 5. The CDR3 extends over 15 amino acids. Per the original data handling: Nucleated cell number was recorded as an estimate derived from reference gene primer amplification. Clones were read by immunoSEQ multiplex PCR, and TCRdb kept only the in-frame ones, dropping some. That table gives V, J and clone size, and the DNA gave D and trimming. The sample records around 170,000 clones, roughly four fifths being singletons.

Sequencing was carried out using peripheral blood. The chain couples TRBV6-4 to TRBJ2-3, with 7 bases lining up with TRBD1. The sequence was collected from a man younger than 40 with active or convalescent COVID-19. The CDR3, as DNA: TGTGCCAGCAGTGACTATGGGCAGGGGGCAGATACGCAGTATTTT. Its protein product is CASSDYGQGADTQYF.